The table lists the clone carrying this T cell receptor (beta chain) with a few counts. Its antigen is not identified. CDR1 SGHNT and CDR2 YYREEE come from the germline V gene (reference sequence). Trimming removed 0 bases at V and 6 bases at J, with 7 bases between. The CDR3 sequence is 14 residues long. Amplification targeted the TCR beta CDR3 regions, with RNA transcripts as the source material. RT-PCR with HTBI primers came first, then second-round multiplex PCR. One entry per CDR3 protein results from TCRdb running MiXCR on the multiplex PCR reads. Among roughly 500,000 distinct CDR3 sequences, 13% to 15% were seen once, and the ten largest hold approximately 9.8%. The data were obtained in a study of Graves' ophthalmopathy and Graves' hyperthyroidism. Broader study findings: A majority of expanded thyroid clonotypes exceeding 0.001 frequency were likewise present in blood.

The sequence was collected from a woman between 25 and 40 years old with Graves' ophthalmopathy. The chain employs TRBV5-4 and TRBJ1-6; no definite D call. The sequencing input was blood. The chain's CDR3 is CASSLEGFNSPLHF. DNA for the CDR3: TGTGCCAGCAGCTTGGAAGGGTTTAATTCACCCCTCCACTTT.